The entry below describes one T cell receptor (beta chain). Its target is unknown. The data were taken from a study of shared clonotypes between healthy human individuals. Broader study findings: Deeper or shallower sequencing was expected to change how clonotypes are shared among donors.

TCRdb's table, derived via immunoSEQ multiplex PCR, lists solely in-frame clones and lacks some. The sample lists about 92,000 clones; almost 70% were seen once. V lost 4 bases and J lost 0, with 11 bases in between. Germline V CDR1 and CDR2: SGHRS, YFSETQ. The CDR3 extends over 14 amino acids. The chain joins TRBV5-1 to TRBJ2-7; D is ambiguous. The sequence was obtained from a young man in good health. The sequenced sample consisted of memory CD8+ T cells sorted from blood. Documented subset: CD45RO+ cells pooled with CCR7-negative TemRA cells. CDR3 nucleotides: TGCGCCAGCAGCCCAGGACGAAACTCCTACGAGCAGTACTTC. Its protein product is CASSPGRNSYEQYF.